This TCR beta chain was recovered during a study of CD8 T cells in ankylosing spondylitis. Whole-study findings and limits: There was reportedly significant enrichment of clones that were disease-linked in matched ankylosing spondylitis synovial fluid.

This clonotype was observed at least ten times. Its antigen is still unknown. The TCR beta libraries were generated through quantitative 5'-RACE incorporating molecular barcodes. TCRdb re-analysed the 5' RACE reads in MiXCR, keeping a single row per CDR3 protein. The profile covers about 130,000 distinct CDR3 sequences, with 6% to 8.5% appearing a single time and 9.5% to 15% taken by the ten largest. V lost 5 bases and J 7 bases, leaving 18 bases between the germline ends. CDR1 SNHLY and CDR2 FYNNEI come from the germline V gene. The CDR3 spans 15 residues. Specimen: blood, either unsorted or a sorted T cell fraction (not recorded which). The chain joins TRBV2 to TRBJ1-5; D is ambiguous. The origin of this receptor is a female donor with ankylosing spondylitis or in good health (not recorded which). As DNA, the CDR3 is TGTGCCAGCAGTCCTTTCCAACTAACGGGGCAGCCCCAGCATTTT. Its translation is CASSPFQLTGQPQHF.